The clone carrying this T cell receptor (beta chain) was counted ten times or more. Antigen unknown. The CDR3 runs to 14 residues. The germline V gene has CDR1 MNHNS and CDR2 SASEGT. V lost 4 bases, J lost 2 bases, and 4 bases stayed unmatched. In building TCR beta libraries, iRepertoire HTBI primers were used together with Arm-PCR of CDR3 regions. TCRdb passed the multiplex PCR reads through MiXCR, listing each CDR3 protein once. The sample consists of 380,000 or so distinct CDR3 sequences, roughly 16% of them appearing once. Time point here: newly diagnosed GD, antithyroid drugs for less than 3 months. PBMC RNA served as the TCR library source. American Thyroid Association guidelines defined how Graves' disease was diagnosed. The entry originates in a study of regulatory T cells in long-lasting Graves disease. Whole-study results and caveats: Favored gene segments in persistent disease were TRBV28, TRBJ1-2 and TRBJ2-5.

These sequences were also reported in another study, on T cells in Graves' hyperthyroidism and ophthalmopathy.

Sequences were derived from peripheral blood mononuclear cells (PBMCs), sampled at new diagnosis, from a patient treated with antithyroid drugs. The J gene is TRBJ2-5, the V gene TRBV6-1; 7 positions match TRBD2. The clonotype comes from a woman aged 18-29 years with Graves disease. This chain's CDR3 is CASSVRRGQETQYF. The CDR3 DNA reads TGTGCCAGCAGTGTAAGGCGGGGGCAAGAGACCCAGTACTTC.